One T cell receptor beta chain is described in this entry. What it recognizes is unknown. The data were obtained in a study of CD8 T cells in Susac syndrome. V lost 5 bases and J lost 6; bases outside the gene matches: 10. CDR3 size: 15 residues. CDR1 MNHEY and CDR2 SMNVEV come from the germline V gene (reference sequence). Roughly 0.45 to 1 ug RNA was reverse transcribed with random hexamers. An immunoSEQ multiplex PCR generated amplified TCR beta CDR3 products spanning 54 Vbeta and 13 Jbeta. TCRdb called the immunoSEQ multiplex PCR reads again in MiXCR, with one record for every CDR3 protein. This table has around 190,000 distinct CDR3 sequences, approximately 95% appearing once. Sequencing of TCR beta, carried out with a high-throughput approach, was applied to CD8+ and CD4+ T cells from the blood. FACS enriched CD8+ TEMRA cells, while bulk CD8+ and CD4+ were negatively isolated. Regarding the study as a whole: The study's TCR sequencing and HLA analysis drew on a certain number of individuals. That number was acknowledged as relatively small.

The V call is TRBV27, the J call TRBJ1-2; 9 bases map to TRBD1. The receptor's source is a human donor with multiple sclerosis. The sequenced sample was CD8+ T cells from PBMCs. CDR3 sequence reads: CASSHGTGPVDGYTF. The CDR3 nucleotides are TGTGCCAGCAGTCATGGGACAGGGCCGGTGGATGGCTACACCTTC.